The 11 T cell receptor beta chains reported below all come from one sample, sequenced in a study of spatial heterogeneity in lung cancer. The sample's time point: sample taken at primary tumor resection. TCRdb reprocessed the 5' RACE reads with MiXCR, giving one entry per CDR3 protein. In the table there are approximately 15,000 distinct CDR3 sequences, 3.6% of which are singletons. This sample comprised normal lung tissue next to the tumor, obtained at surgery. All receptors derive from a male donor with early-stage non-small cell lung cancer.

This clonotype was seen repeatedly, ten times or more. A library prepared for alpha chains yielded this beta chain as an off-target read; its size is of little meaning. J is TRBJ2-7 and V is TRBV28; D not certain. Trimming cost V 7 bases and J 5 bases, with 24 bases left between them. Germline V gene sequence: CDR1 MDHEN, CDR2 SYDVKM. The CDR3 has 16 amino acids. For the CDR3, the DNA is TGTGCCAGCACCCCCACACGGACCGCTGGGATACACGAGCAGTACTTC. Protein sequence: CASTPTRTAGIHEQYF.

This clonotype was recorded at least ten times. This beta chain turned up in a library designed for alpha chains; as an off-target read, its abundance says little. V is TRBV18 and J is TRBJ1-6; D is unresolved. Germline V gene data show CDR1 as KGHSH and CDR2 as LQKENI. The CDR3 is 14 residues long. The V end was cut by 2 bases, the J end by 7 bases, with 9 bases between. The CDR3 DNA reads as TGTGCCAGCTCACCAGGTCAGGCGAATTCACCCCTCCACTTT. Protein product: CASSPGQANSPLHF.

In regard to this clonotype: A library prepared for alpha chains yielded this beta chain as an off-target read; its size is of little meaning. This chain connects TRBV20-1 to TRBJ2-4; the match to TRBD2 covers 9 bases. V shed 0 bases and J 5 bases; nucleotides not matched to a gene: 5. The CDR3 consists of 15 residues. Germline lookup yields CDR1 DFQATT and CDR2 SNEGSKA (reference sequence). CDR3 region: CSARDATSGQNIQYF. CDR3 bases: TGCAGTGCTAGAGATGCGACTAGCGGACAAAACATTCAGTACTTC.

This clonotype was seen at least ten times. The size of this beta chain means little, since it is a stray read in a library made for alpha chains. V and J are TRBV29-1 and TRBJ2-7; D perhaps matches TRBD1 (6 bases). Germline V gene lookup returns CDR1 SQVTM and CDR2 ANQGSEA. The V end was cut by 1 base, the J end by 4 bases, with 11 bases between. The CDR3 consists of 13 residues. This CDR3 reads CSVEGQDAYEQYF. CDR3 sequence (DNA): TGCAGCGTTGAAGGACAGGACGCGTACGAGCAGTACTTC.

This clonotype appeared many times. The library was designed around alpha chains, so this beta chain is a stray read whose abundance carries little weight. The J gene is TRBJ2-3, the V gene TRBV24-1; D is possibly TRBD1 or TRBD2 (6 bases each). This CDR3 contains 15 residues. Germline V gene lookup returns CDR1 KGHDR and CDR2 SFDVKD. Deletions cut 7 bases from V and 6 bases from J, with 19 bases between. The CDR3 here is CATSPRSKGGDTQYF. CDR3 DNA sequence: TGTGCCACCAGCCCCCGGTCGAAAGGGGGGGATACGCAGTATTTT.

This clonotype was observed many times. This beta chain is a stray read from a library made for alpha chains; its abundance is not meaningful. This chain's CDR3 is CASSYSGGLGFYEQYF. DNA of the CDR3: TGTGCCAGCAGTTACTCGGGGGGGCTCGGTTTCTACGAGCAGTACTTC. V is TRBV6-5 and J is TRBJ2-7; TRBD2 might be the D (7 bases). V lost 0 bases to trimming and J lost 3 bases, with 15 bases between them. CDR3 length: 16 residues. Looked up from germline, CDR1 is MNHEY and CDR2 is SVGAGI.

This clonotype appeared many times. This beta chain slipped into a library made for alpha chains as a stray read, so its size is not meaningful. The chain carries TRBV29-1 and TRBJ2-7, with a weak D call TRBD1 (5 bases). V lost 1 base, J lost 5 bases, and 12 bases lay in between. Germline V gives CDR1 SQVTM, CDR2 ANQGSEA. CDR3 length equals 13 residues. Here the CDR3 reads CSVEGQGRDEQYF. The CDR3 DNA is TGCAGCGTTGAAGGGCAGGGCCGCGACGAGCAGTACTTC.

This clonotype is labeled medium-sized. This beta chain came through as a stray read in a library set up for alpha chains, and its size says little. This rearrangement joins TRBV20-1 to TRBJ2-1; D call uncertain. Germline CDR1 reads DFQATT; CDR2 reads SNEGSKA (reference sequence). The length of the CDR3 is 12 residues. Trimming left V 6 bases short and J 7 bases short, with 13 bases between. Here the CDR3 reads CSAKDFLNEQFF. CDR3 DNA sequence: TGCAGTGCCAAAGATTTCCTAAATGAGCAGTTCTTC.

This clonotype was found many times. This beta chain represents an off-target read in a library built for alpha chains; its size is of limited meaning. The J gene is TRBJ1-3, the V gene TRBV12-3 or TRBV12-4; D remains ambiguous. The CDR3 is made up of 12 amino acids. V lost 9 bases to trimming and J lost 3 bases, with 9 bases between them. The CDR3 nucleotides read TGTGCCAGTACCTTGAGTGGAAACACCATATATTTT. It encodes CASTLSGNTIYF.

This clonotype showed up many times. This beta chain is a stray sequence in a library constructed for alpha chains; its clone size is not meaningful. The chain combines TRBV4-1 with TRBJ2-7; 9 bases map to TRBD1. This CDR3 is 17 amino acids long. CDR1 is MGHRA and CDR2 is YSYEKL in the germline V gene. With 1 base clipped from V and 3 bases from J, the junction kept 10 bases outside the gene matches. The chain's CDR3 is CASSQASSGTGIYEQYF. CDR3 sequence (DNA): TGCGCCAGCAGCCAAGCATCCTCCGGGACAGGGATCTACGAGCAGTACTTC.

As to this clonotype: A much bigger clone sits one base away, suggesting this may be a read error. The size of this beta chain means little, since it is a stray read in a library made for alpha chains. The rearrangement joins TRBV27 to TRBJ1-2; D remains ambiguous. Germline V CDR1 and CDR2: MNHEY, SMNVEV (reference sequence). This CDR3 contains 12 residues. The CDR3 sequence: CVSSLTGYGYTF. CDR3 DNA: TGTGTCAGCAGTTTAACCGGCTATGGCTACACCTTC.